A selection of T cell receptor beta chains follows, all from one sample in a study of cytomegalovirus exposure and HLA in healthy donors. The table came from immunoSEQ multiplex PCR; TCRdb's copy has only in-frame clones and leaves some out. The sample lists tens of thousands of clones; about 71% were seen once. The sample consisted of PBMCs. The receptor set was obtained from a man aged 60 to 75 in good health and CMV-seronegative. Both conserved end residues are part of each CDR3. Fields, in order: V gene, clone size, D gene, J gene, CDR3 protein, CDR3 DNA. The D gene is left open where the match is weak. Where a row states a size, it is once, few, many or the class of an expanded clone; other rows omit it.

v_call: TRBV30; clone_size: -; d_call: -; j_call: TRBJ1-1; cdr3_aa: CACLGGAHTEAFF; cdr3_nt: TGTGCCTGCTTGGGGGGGGCACACACTGAAGCTTTCTTT
v_call: TRBV5-1; clone_size: -; d_call: TRBD1; j_call: TRBJ1-1; cdr3_aa: CASGSGQDITEAFF; cdr3_nt: TGCGCCAGCGGGTCGGGACAGGATATCACTGAAGCTTTCTTT
v_call: TRBV6-5; clone_size: -; d_call: TRBD1; j_call: TRBJ1-4; cdr3_aa: CASSYAGDRDEKLFF; cdr3_nt: TGTGCCAGCAGTTACGCCGGGGACAGGGATGAAAAACTGTTTTTT
v_call: TRBV9; clone_size: -; d_call: -; j_call: TRBJ2-3; cdr3_aa: CASSAGGFGDTQYF; cdr3_nt: TGTGCCAGCAGCGCCGGTGGTTTTGGAGATACGCAGTATTTT
v_call: TRBV15; clone_size: -; d_call: TRBD1; j_call: TRBJ2-4; cdr3_aa: CATSRDSQGERNIQYF; cdr3_nt: TGTGCCACCAGCAGAGATTCACAGGGGGAAAGAAACATTCAGTACTTC
v_call: TRBV2; clone_size: -; d_call: -; j_call: TRBJ2-3; cdr3_aa: CASSESLPTDTQYF; cdr3_nt: TGTGCCAGCAGTGAAAGCCTCCCCACAGATACGCAGTATTTT
v_call: TRBV4-3; clone_size: -; d_call: TRBD2; j_call: TRBJ2-1; cdr3_aa: CASSHPPTSGNNEQFF; cdr3_nt: TGCGCCAGCAGCCACCCCCCGACTAGCGGTAACAATGAGCAGTTCTTC
v_call: TRBV29-1; clone_size: -; d_call: -; j_call: TRBJ1-4; cdr3_aa: CSVGTAATNEKLFF; cdr3_nt: TGCAGCGTTGGGACAGCCGCAACTAATGAAAAACTGTTTTTT
v_call: TRBV6-5; clone_size: once; d_call: -; j_call: TRBJ2-7; cdr3_aa: CASSVRDNSYEQYF; cdr3_nt: TGTGCCAGCAGTGTCCGGGACAACTCCTACGAGCAGTACTTC
v_call: TRBV5-1; clone_size: -; d_call: TRBD1; j_call: TRBJ2-7; cdr3_aa: CASSIGTDFYEQYF; cdr3_nt: TGCGCCAGCAGCATAGGGACAGATTTCTACGAGCAGTACTTC
v_call: TRBV28; clone_size: -; d_call: -; j_call: TRBJ2-5; cdr3_aa: CASSTPLTLQETQYF; cdr3_nt: TGTGCCAGCAGTACCCCCTTGACTCTCCAAGAGACCCAGTACTTC
v_call: TRBV25-1; clone_size: -; d_call: TRBD1; j_call: TRBJ1-2; cdr3_aa: CASSEYGTGDYGYTF; cdr3_nt: TGTGCCAGCAGTGAATACGGGACAGGGGACTATGGCTACACCTTC
v_call: TRBV7-8; clone_size: -; d_call: TRBD2; j_call: TRBJ2-1; cdr3_aa: CASSLEIGRGVGYNEQFF; cdr3_nt: TGTGCCAGCAGCTTAGAGATTGGGCGGGGGGTCGGCTACAATGAGCAGTTCTTC
v_call: TRBV28; clone_size: few; d_call: TRBD1; j_call: TRBJ2-5; cdr3_aa: CASSSIDRAGTQYF; cdr3_nt: TGTGCCAGCAGCTCCATCGACAGGGCCGGGACCCAGTACTTC
v_call: TRBV25-1; clone_size: once; d_call: TRBD1; j_call: TRBJ1-6; cdr3_aa: CASSEGQPYSPLHF; cdr3_nt: TGTGCCAGCAGTGAGGGACAGCCTTATTCACCCCTCCACTTT
v_call: TRBV7-9; clone_size: -; d_call: -; j_call: TRBJ1-5; cdr3_aa: CASSMENQPQHF; cdr3_nt: TGTGCCAGCAGCATGGAGAATCAGCCCCAGCATTTT